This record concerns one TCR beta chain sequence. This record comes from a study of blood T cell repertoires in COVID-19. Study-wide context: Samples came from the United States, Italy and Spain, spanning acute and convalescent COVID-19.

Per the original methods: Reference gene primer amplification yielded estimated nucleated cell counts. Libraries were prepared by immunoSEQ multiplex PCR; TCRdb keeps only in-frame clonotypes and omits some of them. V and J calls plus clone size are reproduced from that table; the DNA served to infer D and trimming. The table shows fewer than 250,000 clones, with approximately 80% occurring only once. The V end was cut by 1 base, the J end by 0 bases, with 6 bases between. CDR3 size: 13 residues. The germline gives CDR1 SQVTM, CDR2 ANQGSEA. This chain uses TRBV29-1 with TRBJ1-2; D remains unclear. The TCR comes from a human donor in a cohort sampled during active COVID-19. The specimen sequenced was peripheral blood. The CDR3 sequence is CSVEGQTNYGYTF. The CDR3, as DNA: TGCAGCGTTGAAGGGCAGACTAACTATGGCTACACCTTC.